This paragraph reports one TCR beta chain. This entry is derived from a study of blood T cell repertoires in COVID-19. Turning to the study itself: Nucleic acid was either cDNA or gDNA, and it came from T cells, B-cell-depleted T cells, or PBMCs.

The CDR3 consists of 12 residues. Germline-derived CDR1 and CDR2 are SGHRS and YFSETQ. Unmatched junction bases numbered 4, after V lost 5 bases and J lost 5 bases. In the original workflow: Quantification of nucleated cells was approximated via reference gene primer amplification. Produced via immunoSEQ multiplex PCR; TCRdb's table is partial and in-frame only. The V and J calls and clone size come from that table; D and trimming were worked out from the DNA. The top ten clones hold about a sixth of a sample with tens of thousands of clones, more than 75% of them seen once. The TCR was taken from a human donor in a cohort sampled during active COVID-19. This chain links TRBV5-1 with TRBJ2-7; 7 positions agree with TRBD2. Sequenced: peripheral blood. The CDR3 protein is CASRGGNHEQYF. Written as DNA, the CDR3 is TGCGCCAGCAGGGGGGGGAACCACGAGCAGTACTTC.